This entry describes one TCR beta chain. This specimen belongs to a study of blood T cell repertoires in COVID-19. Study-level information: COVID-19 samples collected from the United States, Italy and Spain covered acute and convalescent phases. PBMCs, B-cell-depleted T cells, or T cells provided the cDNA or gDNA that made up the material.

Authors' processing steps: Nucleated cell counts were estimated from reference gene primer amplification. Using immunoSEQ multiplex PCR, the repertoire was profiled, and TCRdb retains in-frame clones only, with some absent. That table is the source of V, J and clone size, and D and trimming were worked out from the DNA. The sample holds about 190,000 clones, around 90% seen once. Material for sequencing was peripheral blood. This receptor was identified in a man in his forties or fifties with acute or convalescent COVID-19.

CDR3 sequence: CASSLGTGGLVPQHF. CDR3 sequence (DNA): TGTGCCAGCAGTCTCGGGACAGGGGGTTTGGTGCCCCAGCATTTT. The chain is built from TRBV3-1 (or the pseudogene TRBV3-2) and TRBJ1-5, with 11 bases aligning to TRBD1. CDR1 is LGHDT and CDR2 is YNNKEL in the germline V gene (reference sequence). The CDR3 is 15 amino acids. V was clipped by 6 bases and J by 9 bases; unmatched bases: 10.